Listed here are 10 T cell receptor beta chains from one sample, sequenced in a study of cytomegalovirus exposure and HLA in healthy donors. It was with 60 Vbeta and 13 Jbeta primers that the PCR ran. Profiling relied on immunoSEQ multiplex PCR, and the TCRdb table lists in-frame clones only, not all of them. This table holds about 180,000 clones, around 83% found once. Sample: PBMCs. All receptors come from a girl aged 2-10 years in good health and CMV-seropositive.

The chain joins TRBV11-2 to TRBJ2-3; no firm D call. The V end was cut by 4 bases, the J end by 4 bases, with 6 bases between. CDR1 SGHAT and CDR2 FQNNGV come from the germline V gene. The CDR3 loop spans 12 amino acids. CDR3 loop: CASSSLADTQYF. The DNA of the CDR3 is TGTGCCAGCAGCTCCTTAGCAGATACGCAGTATTTT. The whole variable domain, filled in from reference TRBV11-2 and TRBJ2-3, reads EAGVAQSPRYKIIEKRQSVAFWCNPISGHATLYWYQQILGQGPKLLIQFQNNGVVDDSQLPKDRFSAERLKGVDSTLKIQPAKLEDSAVYLCASSSLADTQYFGPGTRLTVL.

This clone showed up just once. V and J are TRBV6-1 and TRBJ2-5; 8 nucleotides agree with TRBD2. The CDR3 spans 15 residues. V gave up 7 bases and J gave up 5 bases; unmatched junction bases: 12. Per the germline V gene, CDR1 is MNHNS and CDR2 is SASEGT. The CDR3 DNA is TGTGCCAGCACCCTCGACCTAGCGGGCTTCGAGACCCAGTACTTC. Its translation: CASTLDLAGFETQYF.

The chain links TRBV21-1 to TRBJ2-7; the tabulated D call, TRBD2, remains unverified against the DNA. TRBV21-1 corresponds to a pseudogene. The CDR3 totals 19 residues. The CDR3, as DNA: TGTGCCAGCAGCAGAGCCAAGCCATCCGGGACTCCAAGGCCCTACGAGCAGTACTTC. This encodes CASSRAKPSGTPRPYEQYF.

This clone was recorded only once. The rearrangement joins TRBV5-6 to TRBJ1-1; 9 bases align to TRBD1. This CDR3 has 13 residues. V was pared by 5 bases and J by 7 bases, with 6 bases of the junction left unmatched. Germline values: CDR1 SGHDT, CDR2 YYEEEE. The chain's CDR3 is CASRNRGRGEAFF. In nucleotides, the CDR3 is TGTGCCAGCAGGAACAGGGGGCGAGGTGAAGCTTTCTTT.

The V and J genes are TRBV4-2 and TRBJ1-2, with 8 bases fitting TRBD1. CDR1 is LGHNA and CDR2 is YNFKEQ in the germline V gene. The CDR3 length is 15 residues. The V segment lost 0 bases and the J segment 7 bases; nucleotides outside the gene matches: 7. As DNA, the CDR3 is TGTGCCAGCAGCCAAGACGTCAGGGGGCGGCGTGGCTACACCTTC. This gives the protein CASSQDVRGRRGYTF.

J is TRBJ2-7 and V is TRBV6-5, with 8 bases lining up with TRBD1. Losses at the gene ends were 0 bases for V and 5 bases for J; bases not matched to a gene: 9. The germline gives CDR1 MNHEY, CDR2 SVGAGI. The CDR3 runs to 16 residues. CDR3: CASSYSVGQGAHEQYF. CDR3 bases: TGTGCCAGCAGTTACTCCGTCGGACAGGGTGCCCACGAGCAGTACTTC.

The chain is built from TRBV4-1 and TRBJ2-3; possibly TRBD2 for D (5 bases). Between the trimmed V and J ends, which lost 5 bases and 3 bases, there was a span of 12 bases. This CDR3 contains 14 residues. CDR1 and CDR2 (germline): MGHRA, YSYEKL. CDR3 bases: TGCGCCAGCAGCAGTAGCGTTGCGACAGATACGCAGTATTTT. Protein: CASSSSVATDTQYF.

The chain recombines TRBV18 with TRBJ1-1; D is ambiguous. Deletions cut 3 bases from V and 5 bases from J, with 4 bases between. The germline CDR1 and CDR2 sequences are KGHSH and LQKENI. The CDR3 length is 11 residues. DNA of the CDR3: TGTGCCAGCTCACCGTCGACTGAAGCTTTCTTT. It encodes CASSPSTEAFF.

Here the CDR3 reads CASYQPYGEISYNEQFF. The CDR3 DNA reads TGTGCCAGCTACCAACCCTACGGAGAAATCTCCTACAATGAGCAGTTCTTC. V and J are TRBV11-2 and TRBJ2-1; D gene ambiguous. CDR3 length: 17 residues. Trimming left V 8 bases short and J 0 bases short, with 20 bases between. Germline V gene data show CDR1 as SGHAT and CDR2 as FQNNGV.

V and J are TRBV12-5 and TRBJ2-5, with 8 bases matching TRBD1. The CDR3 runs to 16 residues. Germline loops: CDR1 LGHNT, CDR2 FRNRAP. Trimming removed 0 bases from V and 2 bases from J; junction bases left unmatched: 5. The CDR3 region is CASGLVQGATQETQYF. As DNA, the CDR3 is TGTGCTAGTGGTTTGGTCCAGGGGGCAACTCAAGAGACCCAGTACTTC.